This T cell receptor (beta chain) originates from a study of lymphopenia after photon versus proton radiotherapy. Study results and caveats: After lymphocyte nadir, photon-treated repertoires showed oligoclonal expansion, especially CD8+ Temra. Under photons, naive T cells and diversity fell while effector/memory populations rose.

There are 13 residues in the CDR3. In germline, CDR1 is LNHNV, CDR2 YYDKDF (reference sequence). V shed 3 bases and J shed 6 bases, with 9 bases lying between them. A word on this clone: Its antigen is unidentified.

TCRdb keeps only in-frame clones here, not all; method: immunoSEQ multiplex PCR. The repertoire holds about 7,300 clones, with 70% to 85% as singletons. The source was peripheral blood, collected from a patient treated with photon-based radiotherapy. This sequence joins TRBV15 and TRBJ1-5, with D uncertain. This TCR derives from a man younger than 45 with gastric cancer. The CDR3 DNA sequence: TGTGCCACCAGCAGTCTTCTATCTCAGCCCCAGCATTTT. Protein: CATSSLLSQPQHF. Drawing the rest from reference TRBV15 and TRBJ1-5, the complete variable domain is DAMVIQNPRYQVTQFGKPVTLSCSQTLNHNVMYWYQQKSSQAPKLLFHYYDKDFNNEADTPDNFQSRRPNTSFCFLDIRSPGLGDTAMYLCATSSLLSQPQHFGDGTRLSIL.